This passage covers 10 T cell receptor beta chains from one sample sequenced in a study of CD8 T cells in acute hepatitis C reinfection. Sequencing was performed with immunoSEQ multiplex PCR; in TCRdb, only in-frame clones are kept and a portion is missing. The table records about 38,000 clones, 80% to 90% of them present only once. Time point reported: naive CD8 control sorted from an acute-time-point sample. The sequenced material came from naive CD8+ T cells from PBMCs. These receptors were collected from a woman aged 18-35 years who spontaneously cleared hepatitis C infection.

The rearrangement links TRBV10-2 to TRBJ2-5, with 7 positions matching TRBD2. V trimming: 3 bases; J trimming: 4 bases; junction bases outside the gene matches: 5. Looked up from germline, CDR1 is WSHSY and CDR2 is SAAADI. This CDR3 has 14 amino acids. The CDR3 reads CASSDAGVAETQYF. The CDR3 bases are TGCGCCAGCAGTGACGCGGGAGTGGCAGAGACCCAGTACTTC.

This CDR3 is CASSYRPSGYTDTQYF. The CDR3 nucleotides are TGTGCCAGCAGCTATCGCCCGAGCGGATACACAGATACGCAGTATTTT. The rearrangement uses TRBV7-8 and TRBJ2-3; the D gene is possibly TRBD2 (5 bases). Germline CDR1 and CDR2: SGHVS and FQNEAQ. V gave up 4 bases and J gave up 2 bases, with 16 bases separating them. The CDR3 totals 16 residues.

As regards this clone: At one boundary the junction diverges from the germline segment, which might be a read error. The CDR3 spells CASRLDRGQNGNTIYF. As DNA, the CDR3 is TGCGCCAGCAGATTGGACAGGGGGCAAAATGGAAACACCATATATTTT. The chain couples TRBV5-1 to TRBJ1-3; 11 nucleotides line up with TRBD1. Germline CDR1 SGHRS, CDR2 YFSETQ. This CDR3 region has 16 residues.

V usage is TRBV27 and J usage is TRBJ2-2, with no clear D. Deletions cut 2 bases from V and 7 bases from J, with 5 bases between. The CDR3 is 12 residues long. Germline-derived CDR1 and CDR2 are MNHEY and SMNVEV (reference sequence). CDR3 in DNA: TGTGCCAGCAGTTTAACAGTCGGGGAGCTGTTTTTT. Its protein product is CASSLTVGELFF.

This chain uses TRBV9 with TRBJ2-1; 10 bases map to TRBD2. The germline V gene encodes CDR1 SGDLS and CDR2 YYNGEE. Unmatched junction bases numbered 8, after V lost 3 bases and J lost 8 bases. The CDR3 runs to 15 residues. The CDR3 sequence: CASSEAGTSDYEQFF. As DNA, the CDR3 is TGTGCCAGCAGCGAAGCCGGGACTAGCGATTATGAGCAGTTCTTC.

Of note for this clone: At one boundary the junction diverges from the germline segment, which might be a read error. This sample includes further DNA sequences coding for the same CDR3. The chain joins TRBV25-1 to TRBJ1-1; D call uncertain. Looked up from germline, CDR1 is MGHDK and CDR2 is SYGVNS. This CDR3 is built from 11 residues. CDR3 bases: TGTGCTAGCAGTGTAGGGAGTGAAGCTTTCTTT. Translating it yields CASSVGSEAFF.

CDR3 region: CASSVQGPYEQYF. The CDR3 coding sequence is TGTGCCAGTAGTGTACAGGGTCCCTACGAGCAGTACTTC. This chain links TRBV19 with TRBJ2-7; possibly TRBD1 for D (6 bases). The V gene's germline CDR1 is LNHDA and CDR2 SQIVND (reference sequence). V shed 5 bases and J shed 2 bases, with 10 bases lying between them. CDR3 size: 13 residues.

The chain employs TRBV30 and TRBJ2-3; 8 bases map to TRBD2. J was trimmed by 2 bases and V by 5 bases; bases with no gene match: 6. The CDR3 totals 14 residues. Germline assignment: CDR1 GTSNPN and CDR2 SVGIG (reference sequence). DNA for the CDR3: TGTGCCTGGGAAATTAGCGGGATCACAGATACGCAGTATTTT. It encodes CAWEISGITDTQYF.

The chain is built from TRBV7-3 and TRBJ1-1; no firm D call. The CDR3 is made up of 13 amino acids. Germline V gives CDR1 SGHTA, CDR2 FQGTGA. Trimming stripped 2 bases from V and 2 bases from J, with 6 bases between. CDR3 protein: CASSLYVNTEAFF. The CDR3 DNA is TGTGCCAGCAGCTTATATGTAAACACTGAAGCTTTCTTT.

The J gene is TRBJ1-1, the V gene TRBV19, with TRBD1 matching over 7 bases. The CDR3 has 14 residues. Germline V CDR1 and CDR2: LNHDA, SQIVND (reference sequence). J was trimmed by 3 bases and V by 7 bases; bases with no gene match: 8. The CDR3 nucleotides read TGTGCCAGTATCGGGGACAGCCTTTACACTGAAGCTTTCTTT. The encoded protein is CASIGDSLYTEAFF.